This TCR beta chain was recorded in a study of glioma-infiltrating T cells after dendritic cell vaccination. TCRB CDR3 was amplified from 2 ug genomic DNA or less. TCRdb's table, derived via immunoSEQ multiplex PCR, lists solely in-frame clones and lacks some. The data show 60,000 to 70,000 clones, more than 75% seen once. V trimming: 7 bases; J trimming: 2 bases; junction bases outside the gene matches: 10. This CDR3 has 15 residues. The germline CDR1 and CDR2 sequences are SEHNR and FQNEAQ (reference sequence). This clone was detected once. The sequence was obtained from a human donor with glioblastoma. The sequencing here drew on blood, taken before dendritic cell vaccination. The chain joins TRBV7-9 to TRBJ1-1; 7 bases fit TRBD1. This CDR3 reads CASTRFEGANTEAFF. The DNA for the CDR3 is TGTGCCAGCACCAGATTCGAGGGGGCCAACACTGAAGCTTTCTTT.